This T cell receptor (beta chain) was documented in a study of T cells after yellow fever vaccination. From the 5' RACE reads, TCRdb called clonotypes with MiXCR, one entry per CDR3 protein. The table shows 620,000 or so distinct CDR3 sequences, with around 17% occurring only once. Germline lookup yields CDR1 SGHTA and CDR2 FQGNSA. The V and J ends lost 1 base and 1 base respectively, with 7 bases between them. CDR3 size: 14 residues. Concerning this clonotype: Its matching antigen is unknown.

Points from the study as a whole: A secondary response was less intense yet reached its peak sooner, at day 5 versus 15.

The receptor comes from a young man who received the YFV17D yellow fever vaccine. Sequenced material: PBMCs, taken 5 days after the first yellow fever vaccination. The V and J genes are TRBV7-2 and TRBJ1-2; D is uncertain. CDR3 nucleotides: TGTGCCAGCAGCTTAGTGGAGGGTAACTATGGCTACACCTTC. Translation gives CASSLVEGNYGYTF.